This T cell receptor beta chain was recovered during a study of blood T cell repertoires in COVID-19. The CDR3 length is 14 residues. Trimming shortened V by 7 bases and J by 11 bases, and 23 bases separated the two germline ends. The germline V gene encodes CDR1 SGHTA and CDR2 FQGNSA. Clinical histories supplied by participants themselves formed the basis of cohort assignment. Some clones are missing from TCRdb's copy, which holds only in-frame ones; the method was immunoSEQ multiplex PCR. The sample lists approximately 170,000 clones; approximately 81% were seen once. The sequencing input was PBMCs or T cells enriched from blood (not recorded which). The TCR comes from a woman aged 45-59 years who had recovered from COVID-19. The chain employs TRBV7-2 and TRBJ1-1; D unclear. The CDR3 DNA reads TGTGCCAGCACACTCGGGCGGGGTACTCGGGGTGCTTTCTTT. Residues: CASTLGRGTRGAFF.